A selection of T cell receptor beta chains follows, all from one sample in a study of identical twins. TCRdb passed the 5' RACE reads through MiXCR, listing each CDR3 protein once. The sample has roughly 230,000 distinct CDR3 sequences; roughly 8% are singletons. The same sample was also used in a study of yellow fever vaccine responses in identical twins.

Sequences were obtained from CD8+ T cells sorted from blood. The receptors come from a woman aged 18-30 years in good health. Both conserved end residues are part of each CDR3. D genes are given only for firm matches. Size values are once, few and many counts, or a class for expanded clones, and some rows have none.

.	many	TRBJ2-1	TRBV29-1	TGCAGCGTTGATTGGCAGGGTTTTGCCAATGAGCAGTTCTTC	CSVDWQGFANEQFF
.	many	TRBJ2-2	TRBV6-1	TGTGCCAGCAGTGAAAGCCAGGGAAACGGGGAGCTGTTTTTT	CASSESQGNGELFF
.	.	TRBJ2-7	TRBV2	TGTGCCAGCAGTGCCGGGATTTACTACGAGCAGTACTTC	CASSAGIYYEQYF
TRBD2	few	TRBJ2-3	TRBV6-2/TRBV6-3	TGTGCCAGCAGTTGGACCTTGACTAGCGGGAGATCTTCAGATACGCAGTATTTT	CASSWTLTSGRSSDTQYF
TRBD1	few	TRBJ2-7	TRBV28	TGTGCCAGCAGTTCCTACCTCGACAGGGGGAGCTCCTACGAGCAGTACTTC	CASSSYLDRGSSYEQYF
.	once	TRBJ1-2	TRBV10-2	TGCGCCAGCAGTGAGCTGGGTGGCTACACCTTC	CASSELGGYTF
.	few	TRBJ1-5	TRBV27	TGTGCCAGCAGTTTATCCGGTTTTCAGCCCCAGCATTTT	CASSLSGFQPQHF
.	once	TRBJ1-2	TRBV6-5	TGTGCCAGCAGTTACGTACCAGTTCCTACTTATGGCTACACCTTC	CASSYVPVPTYGYTF
.	.	TRBJ2-1	TRBV7-2	TGTGCCAGCAGCTTAGGCTGGCAGCTCAATGAGCAGTTCTTC	CASSLGWQLNEQFF
.	.	TRBJ2-5	TRBV27	TGTGCCAGCGGCGGGGTGGAGACCCAGTACTTC	CASGGVETQYF
.	.	TRBJ2-5	TRBV4-3	TGCGCCAGCAGCCAAGATCGGATGGTGGGAGTTCAGACCCAGTACTTC	CASSQDRMVGVQTQYF
.	.	TRBJ2-7	TRBV29-1	TGCAGCGTTGAAGGTTACAGGGTAGGAAGCTCCTACGAGCAGTACTTC	CSVEGYRVGSSYEQYF
TRBD1	many	TRBJ2-3	TRBV12-3/TRBV12-4	TGTGCCAGCAGGACCGGGACAGGGTTGGATACGCAGTATTTT	CASRTGTGLDTQYF
.	.	TRBJ2-5	TRBV7-3	TGTGCCAGCAGCCCCGGACCCGCCGGGGAGGAGACCCAGTACTTC	CASSPGPAGEETQYF
TRBD2	many	TRBJ2-1	TRBV9	TGTGCCAGCAGCAAAACTAGCGGGGGGCCCTACAATGAGCAGTTCTTC	CASSKTSGGPYNEQFF
.	many	TRBJ2-1	TRBV20-1	TGCAGTGCTAGAGATTCCAATGGAGGGGGGAACAATGAGCAGTTCTTC	CSARDSNGGGNNEQFF
.	many	TRBJ2-7	TRBV3-1	TGTGCCAGCAGCCAAGGAGCAGCGGACGAGCAGTACTTC	CASSQGAADEQYF